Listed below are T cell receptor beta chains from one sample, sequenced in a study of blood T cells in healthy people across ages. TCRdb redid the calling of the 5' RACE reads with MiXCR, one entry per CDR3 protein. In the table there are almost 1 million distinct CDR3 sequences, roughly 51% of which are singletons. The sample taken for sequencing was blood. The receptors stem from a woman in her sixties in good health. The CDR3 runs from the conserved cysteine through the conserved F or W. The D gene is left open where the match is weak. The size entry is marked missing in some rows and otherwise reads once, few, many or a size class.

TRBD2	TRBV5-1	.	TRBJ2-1	CASSLDAGGAWNEQFF	TGCGCCAGCAGCCTTGACGCGGGGGGCGCCTGGAATGAGCAGTTCTTC
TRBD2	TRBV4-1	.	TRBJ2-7	CASSQVPGGTDEQYF	TGCGCCAGCAGCCAAGTGCCCGGGGGGACCGACGAGCAGTACTTC
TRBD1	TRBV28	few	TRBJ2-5	CATWTGPKETQYF	TGTGCCACTTGGACAGGACCTAAAGAGACCCAGTACTTC
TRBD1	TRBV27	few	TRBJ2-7	CASSAGTGGFRYEQYF	TGTGCCAGCAGTGCCGGGACAGGGGGCTTCCGCTACGAGCAGTACTTC
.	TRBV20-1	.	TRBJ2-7	CSARSFLAETSSYEQYF	TGCAGTGCTAGATCATTCTTAGCGGAAACCAGCTCCTACGAGCAGTACTTC
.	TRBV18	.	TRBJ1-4	CAGTGSTNEKLFF	TGTGCCGGTACGGGAAGCACTAATGAAAAACTGTTTTTT
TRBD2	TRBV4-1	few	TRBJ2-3	CASSQPLAGVSDTQYF	TGCGCCAGCAGCCAACCCCTAGCGGGAGTATCAGATACGCAGTATTTT
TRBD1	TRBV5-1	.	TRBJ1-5	CASSAGTDYSNQPQHF	TGCGCCAGCAGCGCCGGGACAGACTATAGCAATCAGCCCCAGCATTTT
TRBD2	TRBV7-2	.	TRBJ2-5	CASRATSGPGTQYF	TGTGCCAGCAGAGCCACTAGCGGCCCGGGGACCCAGTACTTC
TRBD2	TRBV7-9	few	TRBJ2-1	CASSLTSGYEQFF	TGTGCCAGCAGCTTAACTAGCGGGTATGAGCAGTTCTTC
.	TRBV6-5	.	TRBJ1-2	CGSSRSGNYGYTF	TGTGGCAGCAGTCGGAGTGGCAACTATGGCTACACCTTC
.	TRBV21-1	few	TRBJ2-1	CADRDWINEQFF	TGTGCCGACCGGGACTGGATTAATGAGCAGTTCTTC
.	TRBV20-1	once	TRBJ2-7	CSARASRIGVRTEQYF	TGCAGTGCTAGAGCCTCCAGGATCGGAGTACGGACCGAGCAGTACTTC
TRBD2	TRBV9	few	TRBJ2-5	CASSARLAETQYF	TGCGCCAGCAGCGCCCGACTAGCGGAGACCCAGTACTTC
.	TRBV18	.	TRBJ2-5	CASSPRRESTMRGTQYF	TGTGCCAGCTCACCAAGGAGGGAGTCAACCATGCGGGGGACCCAGTACTTC
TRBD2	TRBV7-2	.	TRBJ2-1	CASSLVLAGRIDNEQFF	TGTGCCAGCAGCTTAGTCCTAGCGGGGCGCATTGACAATGAGCAGTTCTTC
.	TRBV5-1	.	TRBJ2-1	CASSLEAHEPYNEQFF	TGCGCCAGCAGCTTGGAGGCCCACGAGCCTTACAATGAGCAGTTCTTC
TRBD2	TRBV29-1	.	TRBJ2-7	CSVEEAGGNYEQYF	TGCAGCGTTGAAGAAGCGGGAGGGAACTACGAGCAGTACTTC